What follows are 30 T cell receptor beta chains derived from one specimen sequenced in a study of glioma-infiltrating T cells after dendritic cell vaccination. Generated by immunoSEQ multiplex PCR, the TCRdb table keeps only in-frame clones and is missing some. The sample has roughly 90,000 clones, 85% to 90% seen once. The source was blood, collected before dendritic cell vaccination. Receptor source: a human donor with glioblastoma.

The J gene is TRBJ1-2, the V gene TRBV30; D might be TRBD1 (6 bases). This CDR3 spans 12 amino acids. V was clipped by 4 bases and J by 8 bases, with 14 bases between them. The germline gives CDR1 GTSNPN, CDR2 SVGIG (reference sequence). Here the CDR3 reads CAWTQGVIGYTF. As DNA, the CDR3 is TGTGCCTGGACACAGGGAGTTATCGGCTACACCTTC.

The genes are TRBV4-2 and TRBJ2-5; D may be TRBD2 (5 bases). This CDR3 region has 14 residues. The V end lost 0 bases, the J end lost 5 bases, and 10 bases lay between the germline ends. Germline V lookup: CDR1 LGHNA, CDR2 YNFKEQ. For the CDR3, the DNA is TGTGCCAGCAGCCAAGAAGAGGGTACGGAGACCCAGTACTTC. Protein: CASSQEEGTETQYF.

This sequence joins TRBV5-6 and TRBJ2-5, with unresolved D. The CDR3 spans 13 residues. Trimming cost V 0 bases and J 1 base, with 4 bases left between them. Germline V gene data show CDR1 as SGHDT and CDR2 as YYEEEE. The CDR3 nucleotides are TGTGCCAGCAGCTTGGACTTCCAAGAGACCCAGTACTTC. Its translation is CASSLDFQETQYF.

The chain employs TRBV7-2 and TRBJ1-1, with a possible D match to TRBD1 (6 bases). V lost 3 bases, J lost 1 base, and 12 bases lay in between. CDR1 and CDR2 from the germline V gene are SGHTA and FQGNSA. This CDR3 region has 15 residues. This CDR3 is CASSFGWTENTEAFF. DNA for the CDR3: TGTGCCAGCAGCTTCGGCTGGACAGAGAACACTGAAGCTTTCTTT.

The chain recombines TRBV6-1 with TRBJ1-6, with D perhaps matching TRBD1 (5 bases). The CDR3 length is 14 residues. The germline V and J ends were trimmed by 6 bases and 9 bases, with 15 bases remaining between them. Germline V gene data show CDR1 as MNHNS and CDR2 as SASEGT. The DNA of the CDR3 is TGTGCCAGCAGCCCTGGGGGGGACGGTTCACCCCTCCACTTT. This encodes CASSPGGDGSPLHF.

V is TRBV6-5 and J is TRBJ2-1, with 7 nucleotides matching TRBD2. The germline V gene encodes CDR1 MNHEY and CDR2 SVGAGI. This CDR3 spans 16 amino acids. Unmatched junction bases numbered 3, after V lost 0 bases and J lost 1 base. The CDR3 coding sequence is TGTGCCAGCAGTTACTCGACTAGCAGGTCCTACAATGAGCAGTTCTTC. It is translated as CASSYSTSRSYNEQFF.

This clone was detected only a few times. The genes are TRBV5-6 and TRBJ1-3; D remains unclear. The CDR3 length is 15 residues. Deletions cut 0 bases from V and 1 base from J, with 8 bases between. Looked up from germline, CDR1 is SGHDT and CDR2 is YYEEEE. The CDR3 here is CASSLAPLSGNTIYF. The CDR3 region has the DNA TGTGCCAGCAGCTTGGCCCCCCTTTCTGGAAACACCATATATTTT.

V gene TRBV28 combines with J gene TRBJ1-1; D is undetermined. Deletions cut 9 bases from V and 7 bases from J, with 15 bases between. Germline assignment: CDR1 MDHEN and CDR2 SYDVKM. The CDR3 covers 12 residues. As DNA, the CDR3 is TGTGCCAGTCGGGATCAGGACGTTGAAGCTTTCTTT. Its translation: CASRDQDVEAFF.

The chain combines TRBV7-9 with TRBJ2-7; 10 bases match TRBD2. CDR1 is SEHNR and CDR2 is FQNEAQ in the germline V gene (reference sequence). V was clipped by 5 bases and J by 3 bases; unmatched bases: 16. The CDR3 extends over 18 amino acids. This CDR3 is CASSRVSGRAGLLYEQYF. In DNA form, the CDR3 reads TGTGCCAGCAGCCGGGTGAGCGGGAGGGCAGGTCTTCTCTACGAGCAGTACTTC.

The V and J genes are TRBV29-1 and TRBJ1-1; tentatively, D is TRBD1 (5 bases). The V gene lost 5 bases and the J gene lost 4 bases, with 14 bases spanning the gap. The length of the CDR3 is 13 residues. The germline V gene has CDR1 SQVTM and CDR2 ANQGSEA. CDR3 nucleotides: TGCAGCGTTCCGACAGCTTTGGGCACTGAAGCTTTCTTT. Translation: CSVPTALGTEAFF.

This chain joins TRBV7-2 and TRBJ1-4; 9 bases line up with TRBD1. The CDR3 runs 15 residues. Germline CDR1 is SGHTA and CDR2 is FQGNSA. V shed 5 bases, J shed 7 bases, and the junction held 8 bases outside the gene matches. The DNA for the CDR3 is TGTGCCAGCAGCCTCACAGGGGGCGCGAGTGAAAAACTGTTTTTT. It translates to CASSLTGGASEKLFF.

Details on this clone: This sample also contains other DNA sequences that code for the same CDR3. The CDR3 region is CASSSGQGRETQYF. CDR3 nucleotides: TGTGCCAGCAGTTCAGGACAGGGAAGGGAGACCCAGTACTTC. The V call is TRBV28, the J call TRBJ2-5; 8 nucleotides agree with TRBD1. CDR1 MDHEN and CDR2 SYDVKM come from the germline V gene. The CDR3 has 14 amino acids. The junction had 6 bases not matched to a gene; V was cut back by 4 bases and J by 5 bases.

V usage is TRBV5-4 and J usage is TRBJ2-2, with TRBD1 matching over 10 bases. Germline V lookup: CDR1 SGHNT, CDR2 YYREEE (reference sequence). The CDR3 spans 16 residues. J gave up 2 bases and V 4 bases, and 5 bases lay outside the gene matches. DNA for the CDR3: TGTGCCAGCAGCCCGGGACAGGGGTTTAACACCGGGGAGCTGTTTTTT. Translated, it gives CASSPGQGFNTGELFF.

The chain uses TRBV5-4 and TRBJ1-1; TRBD1 matches at 7 bases. V trimming: 0 bases; J trimming: 10 bases; junction bases outside the gene matches: 6. CDR1 and CDR2 from the germline V gene are SGHNT and YYREEE (reference sequence). The CDR3 loop spans 13 amino acids. In DNA, the CDR3 is TGTGCCAGCAGCTTGGCCGACAGGGTGGGAGCTTTCTTT. It specifies CASSLADRVGAFF.

The chain couples TRBV6-5 to TRBJ2-7, with 7 bases aligning to TRBD1. Germline trimming cut 2 bases from V and 6 bases from J; bases unmatched to any gene: 4. CDR3 length: 13 residues. Per germline, CDR1 MNHEY and CDR2 SVGAGI. The CDR3 nucleotides read TGTGCCAGCAGTTACGCGACAGGGATCGAGCAGTACTTC. Encoded protein: CASSYATGIEQYF.

In its sample, this clone was seen once. The chain couples TRBV19 to TRBJ1-5, with 9 bases aligning to TRBD1. V trimming: 9 bases; J trimming: 0 bases; junction bases outside the gene matches: 9. Germline lookup yields CDR1 LNHDA and CDR2 SQIVND (reference sequence). CDR3 size: 16 residues. The CDR3 loop is CASCGQGLYSNQPQHF. CDR3 nucleotide sequence: TGTGCCAGCTGTGGACAGGGGCTCTATAGCAATCAGCCCCAGCATTTT.

The chain couples TRBV7-6 to TRBJ2-5; D is unresolved. The CDR3 covers 11 residues. CDR1 is SGHVS and CDR2 is FNYEAQ in the germline V gene. Trimming took 4 bases from V and 2 from J, leaving 2 bases between them. The CDR3 DNA is TGTGCCAGCAGCTCTCAAGAGACCCAGTACTTC. This codes for CASSSQETQYF.

The rearrangement links TRBV6-1 to TRBJ1-2, with 7 bases lining up with TRBD1. CDR1 and CDR2 from the germline V gene are MNHNS and SASEGT. Unmatched junction bases numbered 10, after V lost 1 base and J lost 14 bases. The CDR3 loop spans 13 amino acids. The CDR3: CASSEEGQRLPTF. The CDR3 bases are TGTGCCAGCAGTGAAGAGGGACAGAGACTACCAACCTTC.

The chain uses TRBV28 and TRBJ2-5; 8 bases are a match to TRBD2. The CDR3 sequence is 19 residues long. The V gene's germline CDR1 is MDHEN and CDR2 SYDVKM. Trimming cost V 1 base and J 5 bases; bases outside gene matches: 18. CDR3 in amino acids: CASSLFSRRGGRIGETQYF. The CDR3 DNA is TGTGCCAGCAGTTTATTTTCCCGACGTGGCGGGAGGATTGGGGAGACCCAGTACTTC.

This clone was counted between two and nine times. The chain carries TRBV13 and TRBJ1-1; 9 bases match TRBD1. CDR1 PRHDT and CDR2 FYEKMQ come from the germline V gene (reference sequence). This CDR3 is 14 amino acids long. Germline trimming cut 5 bases from V and 1 base from J; bases unmatched to any gene: 2. Here the CDR3 reads CASSQGQGNTEAFF. The CDR3 DNA is TGTGCCAGCAGCCAGGGACAGGGGAACACTGAAGCTTTCTTT.

The rearrangement uses TRBV28 and TRBJ1-1; D is uncertain. Trimming took 3 bases from V and 0 from J, leaving 20 bases between them. Germline lookup yields CDR1 MDHEN and CDR2 SYDVKM. The CDR3 sequence is 18 residues long. CDR3 loop: CASSFGVGEHRVNTEAFF. DNA for the CDR3: TGTGCCAGCAGTTTCGGGGTTGGTGAACACCGGGTGAACACTGAAGCTTTCTTT.

This clone was counted once. This chain links TRBV7-2 with TRBJ2-1, with unresolved D. Germline CDR1 is SGHTA and CDR2 is FQGNSA. Trimming left V 3 bases short and J 0 bases short, with 15 bases between. The CDR3 loop spans 17 amino acids. CDR3 in DNA: TGTGCCAGCAGCTTTTTCCTAAGCGTGAGCTCCTACAATGAGCAGTTCTTC. Amino acids: CASSFFLSVSSYNEQFF.

The chain combines TRBV5-1 with TRBJ2-7, with 7 bases aligning to TRBD2. V shed 6 bases, J shed 6 bases, and the junction held 12 bases outside the gene matches. Germline values: CDR1 SGHRS, CDR2 YFSETQ. The CDR3 extends over 14 amino acids. CDR3 DNA sequence: TGCGCCAGCAACGAAGGACTAGGGGCAGGCGAGCAGTACTTC. This codes for CASNEGLGAGEQYF.

The chain joins TRBV28 to TRBJ1-2; weak D call: TRBD1 (6 bases). Trimming removed 5 bases at V and 8 bases at J, with 12 bases between. The CDR3 consists of 12 residues. CDR1 MDHEN and CDR2 SYDVKM come from the germline V gene. The CDR3 DNA is TGTGCCAGCAGTACGACAGGAGAGGGCTACACCTTC. Translated: CASSTTGEGYTF.

Comment on this clone: A read error may account for a junction end that differs from germline. V gene TRBV9 combines with J gene TRBJ2-7, with TRBD1 matching over 10 bases. The CDR3 is 13 residues long. Germline loops: CDR1 SGDLS, CDR2 YYNGEE. The CDR3 loop reads CASSAGQGTFPLF. CDR3 nucleotide sequence: TGTGCCAGCAGCGCGGGACAGGGGACCTTCCCTCTTTTC.

This clone was picked up one time. The chain links TRBV29-1 to TRBJ1-1; D gene uncertain. Trimming removed 6 bases at V and 5 bases at J, with 7 bases between. Germline V gene data show CDR1 as SQVTM and CDR2 as ANQGSEA. CDR3 size: 10 residues. CDR3 residues: CSVLRTEAFF. The DNA of the CDR3 is TGCAGCGTACTAAGGACTGAAGCTTTCTTT.

The chain employs TRBV13 and TRBJ1-6; D is ambiguous. V lost 0 bases to trimming and J lost 0 bases, with 15 bases between them. CDR3 size: 19 residues. The germline CDR1 and CDR2 sequences are PRHDT and FYEKMQ (reference sequence). CDR3 nucleotide sequence: TGTGCCAGCAGCTTAGGCAGGAGGTTCGCTGGCTCCTATAATTCACCCCTCCACTTT. Its protein product is CASSLGRRFAGSYNSPLHF.

This rearrangement joins TRBV28 to TRBJ2-1, with TRBD1 identical over 9 bases. CDR1 is MDHEN and CDR2 is SYDVKM in the germline V gene. Trimming took 5 bases from V and 9 from J; bases not matched to a gene: 5. This CDR3 region has 13 residues. The CDR3 reads CASSITGGGEQFF. The CDR3 bases are TGTGCCAGCAGTATTACAGGGGGCGGTGAGCAGTTCTTC.

The gene calls are TRBV30 and TRBJ2-7; no definite D call. CDR1 and CDR2 from the germline V gene are GTSNPN and SVGIG (reference sequence). The ends were cut back, 0 bases at V and 0 bases at J, with 6 bases in the middle. CDR3 length equals 13 residues. DNA for the CDR3: TGTGCCTGGAGTGTACGCGGCTCCTACGAGCAGTACTTC. This sequence encodes CAWSVRGSYEQYF.

The rearrangement uses TRBV2 and TRBJ2-7; 8 bases are a match to TRBD1. Germline loops: CDR1 SNHLY, CDR2 FYNNEI. The length of the CDR3 is 15 residues. J gave up 1 base and V 3 bases, and 5 bases lay outside the gene matches. CDR3: CASSDGQGWSYEQYF. The CDR3 DNA reads TGTGCCAGCAGTGATGGACAGGGCTGGTCCTACGAGCAGTACTTC.